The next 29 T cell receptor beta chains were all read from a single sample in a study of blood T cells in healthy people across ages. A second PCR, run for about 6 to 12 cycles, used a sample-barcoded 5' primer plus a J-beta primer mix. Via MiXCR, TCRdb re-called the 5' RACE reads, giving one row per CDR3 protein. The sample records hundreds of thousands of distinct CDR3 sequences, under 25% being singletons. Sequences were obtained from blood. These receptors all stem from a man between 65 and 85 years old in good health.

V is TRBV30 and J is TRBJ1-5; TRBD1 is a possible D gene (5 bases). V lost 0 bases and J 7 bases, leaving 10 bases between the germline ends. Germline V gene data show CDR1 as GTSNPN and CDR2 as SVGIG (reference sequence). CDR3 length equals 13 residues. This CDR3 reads CAWSVGGAQPQHF. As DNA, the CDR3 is TGTGCCTGGAGTGTGGGCGGGGCCCAGCCCCAGCATTTT.

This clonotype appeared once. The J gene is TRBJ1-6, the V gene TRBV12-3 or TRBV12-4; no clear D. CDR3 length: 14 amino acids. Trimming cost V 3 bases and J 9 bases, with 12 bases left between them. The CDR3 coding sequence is TGTGCCAGCAGTTTTGGTGGCTCGACTTCACCCCTCCACTTT. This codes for CASSFGGSTSPLHF.

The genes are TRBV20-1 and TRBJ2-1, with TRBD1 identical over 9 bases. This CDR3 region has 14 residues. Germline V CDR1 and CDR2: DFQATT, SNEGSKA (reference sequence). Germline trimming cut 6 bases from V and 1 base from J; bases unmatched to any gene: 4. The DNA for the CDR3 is TGCAGTGCGAGACAGGGGGTTTCCTACAATGAGCAGTTCTTC. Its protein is CSARQGVSYNEQFF.

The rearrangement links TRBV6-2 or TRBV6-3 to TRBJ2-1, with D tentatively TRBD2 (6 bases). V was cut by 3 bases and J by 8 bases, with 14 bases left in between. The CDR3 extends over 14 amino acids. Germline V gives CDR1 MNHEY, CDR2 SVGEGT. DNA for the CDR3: TGTGCCAGCAGTTATTGGAGGGGCGAGGATGAGCAGTTCTTC. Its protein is CASSYWRGEDEQFF.

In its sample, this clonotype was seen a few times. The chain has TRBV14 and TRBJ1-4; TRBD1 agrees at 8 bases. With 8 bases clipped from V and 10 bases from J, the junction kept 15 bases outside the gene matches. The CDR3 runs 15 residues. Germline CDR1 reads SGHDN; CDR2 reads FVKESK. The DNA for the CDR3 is TGTGCCAGCGACGGGGGGGACAGGCTCGGTGGAAAACTGTTTTTT. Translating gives CASDGGDRLGGKLFF.

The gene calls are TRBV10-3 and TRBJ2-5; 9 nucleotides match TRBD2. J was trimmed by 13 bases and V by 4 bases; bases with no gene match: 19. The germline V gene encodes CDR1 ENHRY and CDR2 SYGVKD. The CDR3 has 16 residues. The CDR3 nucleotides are TGTGCCATCAGTGTCTCCCCGGGACTAGCCTCCATGGGCGGGTACTTC. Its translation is CAISVSPGLASMGGYF.

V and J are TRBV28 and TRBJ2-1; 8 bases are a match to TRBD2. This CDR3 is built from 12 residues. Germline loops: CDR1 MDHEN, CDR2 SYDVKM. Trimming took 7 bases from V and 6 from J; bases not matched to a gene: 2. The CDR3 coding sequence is TGTGCCAGCATTACTAGCGGCAATGAGCAGTTCTTC. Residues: CASITSGNEQFF.

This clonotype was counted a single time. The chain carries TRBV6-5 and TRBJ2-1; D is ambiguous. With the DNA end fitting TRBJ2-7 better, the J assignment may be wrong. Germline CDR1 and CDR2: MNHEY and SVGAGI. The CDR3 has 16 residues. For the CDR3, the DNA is TGTGCCAGCAGTTACTCTATGCGCGGTGGTTCCTACGAGCAGTACTTC. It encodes CASSYSMRGGSYEQYF.

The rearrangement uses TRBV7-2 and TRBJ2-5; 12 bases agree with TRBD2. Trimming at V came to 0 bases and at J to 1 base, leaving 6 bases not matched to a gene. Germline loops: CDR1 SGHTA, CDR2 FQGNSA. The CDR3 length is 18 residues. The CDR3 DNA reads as TGTGCCAGCAGCTTAGCTCCCGGGACTAGCGGGTCCCAAGAGACCCAGTACTTC. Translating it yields CASSLAPGTSGSQETQYF.

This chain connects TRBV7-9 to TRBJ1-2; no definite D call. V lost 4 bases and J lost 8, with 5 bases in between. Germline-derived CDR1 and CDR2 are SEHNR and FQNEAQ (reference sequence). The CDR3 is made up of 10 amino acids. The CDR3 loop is CASSSLGYTF. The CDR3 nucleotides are TGTGCCAGCAGCTCCCTAGGCTACACCTTC.

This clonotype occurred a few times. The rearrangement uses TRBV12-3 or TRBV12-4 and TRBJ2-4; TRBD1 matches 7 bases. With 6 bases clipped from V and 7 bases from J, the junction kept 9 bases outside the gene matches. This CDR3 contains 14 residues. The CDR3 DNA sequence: TGTGCCAGCAGGAGACAGGGAGAGGGTAACATTCAGTACTTC. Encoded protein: CASRRQGEGNIQYF.

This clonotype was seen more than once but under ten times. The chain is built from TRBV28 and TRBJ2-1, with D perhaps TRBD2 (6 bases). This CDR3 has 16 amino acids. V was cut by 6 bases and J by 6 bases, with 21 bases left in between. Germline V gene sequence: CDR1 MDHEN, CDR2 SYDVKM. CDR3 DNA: TGTGCCAGCAGCTGGGCCGGGACTCCCCAAACCAATGAGCAGTTCTTC. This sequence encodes CASSWAGTPQTNEQFF.

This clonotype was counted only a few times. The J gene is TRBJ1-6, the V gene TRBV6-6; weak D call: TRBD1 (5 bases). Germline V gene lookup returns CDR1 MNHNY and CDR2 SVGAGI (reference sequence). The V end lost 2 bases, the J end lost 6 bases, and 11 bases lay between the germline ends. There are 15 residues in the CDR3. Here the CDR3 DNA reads TGTGCCAGCAGTTACGGGGCACGGGCTAATTCACCCCTCCACTTT. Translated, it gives CASSYGARANSPLHF.

For the CDR3, the DNA is TGTGCCAGCAGCTTAGGTTCGTCCTATGTTAGGAATGAGCAGTTCTTC. Translation gives CASSLGSSYVRNEQFF. The rearrangement uses TRBV7-6 and TRBJ2-1; D is uncertain. The CDR3 contains 16 residues. Trimming stripped 1 base from V and 7 bases from J, with 17 bases between. The germline V gene has CDR1 SGHVS and CDR2 FNYEAQ. Filled out from reference TRBV7-6 and TRBJ2-1, the complete variable domain reads GAGVSQSPRYKVTKRGQDVALRCDPISGHVSLYWYRQALGQGPEFLTYFNYEAQQDKSGLPNDRFSAERPEGSISTLTIQRTEQRDSAMYRCASSLGSSYVRNEQFFGPGTRLTVL.

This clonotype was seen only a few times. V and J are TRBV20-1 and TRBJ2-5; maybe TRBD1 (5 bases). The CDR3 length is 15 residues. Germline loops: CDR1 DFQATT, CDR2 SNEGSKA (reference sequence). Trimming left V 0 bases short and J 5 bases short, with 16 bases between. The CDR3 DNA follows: TGCAGTGCTAGAGATAAAACAGGTTTGGACGAGACCCAGTACTTC. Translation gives CSARDKTGLDETQYF.

CDR3 sequence (DNA): TGCAGTGCCGCCAAGAGGGGAGCGGCCACAGATACGCAGTATTTT. Translating gives CSAAKRGAATDTQYF. The gene calls are TRBV20-1 and TRBJ2-3; perhaps D is TRBD1 or TRBD2 (5 bases each). V was trimmed by 6 bases and J by 2 bases, leaving 18 bases between them. Germline lookup yields CDR1 DFQATT and CDR2 SNEGSKA (reference sequence). This CDR3 has 15 residues.

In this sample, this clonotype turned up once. This CDR3 reads CSANIEGGADTQYF. Written as DNA, the CDR3 is TGCAGTGCTAATATCGAGGGAGGGGCAGATACGCAGTATTTT. J is TRBJ2-3 and V is TRBV20-1; 7 bases line up with TRBD2. CDR1 DFQATT and CDR2 SNEGSKA come from the germline V gene (reference sequence). The CDR3 extends over 14 amino acids. J was trimmed by 4 bases and V by 4 bases; bases with no gene match: 8.

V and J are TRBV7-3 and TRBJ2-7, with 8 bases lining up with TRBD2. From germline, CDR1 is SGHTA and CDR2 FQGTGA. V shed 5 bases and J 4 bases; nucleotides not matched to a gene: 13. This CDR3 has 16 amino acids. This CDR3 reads CASSPQPAGVGYEQYF. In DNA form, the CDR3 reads TGTGCCAGCAGCCCTCAACCAGCGGGAGTAGGGTACGAGCAGTACTTC.

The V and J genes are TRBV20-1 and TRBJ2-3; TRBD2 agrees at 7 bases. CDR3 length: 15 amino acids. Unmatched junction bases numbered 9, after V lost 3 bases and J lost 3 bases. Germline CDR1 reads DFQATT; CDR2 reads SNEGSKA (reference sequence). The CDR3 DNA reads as TGCAGTGCTAGTCCTAGCGGCCAAGGAACAGATACGCAGTATTTT. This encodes CSASPSGQGTDTQYF.

This CDR3 reads CSARDLRPGSPETQYF. CDR3 DNA: TGCAGTGCTAGAGATCTCCGGCCGGGCTCTCCAGAGACCCAGTACTTC. V is TRBV20-1 and J is TRBJ2-5; D call uncertain. Germline values: CDR1 DFQATT, CDR2 SNEGSKA (reference sequence). CDR3 size: 16 residues. The ends were cut back, 0 bases at V and 4 bases at J, with 18 bases in the middle.

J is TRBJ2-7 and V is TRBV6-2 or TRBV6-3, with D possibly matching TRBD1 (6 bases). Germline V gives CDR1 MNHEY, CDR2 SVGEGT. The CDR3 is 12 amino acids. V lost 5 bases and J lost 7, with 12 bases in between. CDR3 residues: CASSRQAREQYF. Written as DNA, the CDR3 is TGTGCCAGCAGTCGACAGGCTCGTGAGCAGTACTTC.

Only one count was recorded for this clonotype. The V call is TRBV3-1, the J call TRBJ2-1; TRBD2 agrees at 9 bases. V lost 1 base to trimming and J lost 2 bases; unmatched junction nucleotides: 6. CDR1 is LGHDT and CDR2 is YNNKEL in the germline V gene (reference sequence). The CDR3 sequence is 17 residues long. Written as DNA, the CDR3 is TGTGCCAGCAGCCAAGTAGCAGCGGGAGGAACCTACAATGAGCAGTTCTTC. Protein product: CASSQVAAGGTYNEQFF.

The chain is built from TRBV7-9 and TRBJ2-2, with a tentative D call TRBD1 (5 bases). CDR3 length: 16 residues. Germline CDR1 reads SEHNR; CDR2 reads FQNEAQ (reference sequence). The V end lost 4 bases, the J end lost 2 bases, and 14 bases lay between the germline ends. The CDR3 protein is CASSSLRGANTGELFF. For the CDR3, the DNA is TGTGCCAGCAGCTCCCTTAGGGGCGCAAACACCGGGGAGCTGTTTTTT.

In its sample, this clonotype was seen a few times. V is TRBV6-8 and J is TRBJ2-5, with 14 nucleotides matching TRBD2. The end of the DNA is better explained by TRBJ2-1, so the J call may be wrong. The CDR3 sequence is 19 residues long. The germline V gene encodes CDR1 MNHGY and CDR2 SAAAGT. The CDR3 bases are TGTGCCAGCAGTTATAATTCTGCAGGCCGACTAGCGGGAGGGAATGAGCAGTTCTTC. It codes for CASSYNSAGRLAGGNEQFF.

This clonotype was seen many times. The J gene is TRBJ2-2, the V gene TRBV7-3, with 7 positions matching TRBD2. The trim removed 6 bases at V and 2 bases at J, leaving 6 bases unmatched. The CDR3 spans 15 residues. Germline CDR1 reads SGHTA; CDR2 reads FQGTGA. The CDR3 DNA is TGTGCCAGCAGACCTGGGGGGGTAAACACCGGGGAGCTGTTTTTT. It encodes CASRPGGVNTGELFF.

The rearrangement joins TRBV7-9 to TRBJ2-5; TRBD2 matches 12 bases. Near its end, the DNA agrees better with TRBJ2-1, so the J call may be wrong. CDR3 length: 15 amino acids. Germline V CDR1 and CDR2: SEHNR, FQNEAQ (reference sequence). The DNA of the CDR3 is TGTGCCAGCAGCGAGACTAGCGGGAGCGGGAATGAGCAGTTCTTC. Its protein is CASSETSGSGNEQFF.

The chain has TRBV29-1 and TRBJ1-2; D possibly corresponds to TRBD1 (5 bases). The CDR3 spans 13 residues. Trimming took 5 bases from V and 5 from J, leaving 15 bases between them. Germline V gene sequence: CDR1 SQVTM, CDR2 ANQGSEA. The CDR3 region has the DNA TGCAGCGTTCGGGAAGGGGTTCCATATGGCTACACCTTC. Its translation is CSVREGVPYGYTF.

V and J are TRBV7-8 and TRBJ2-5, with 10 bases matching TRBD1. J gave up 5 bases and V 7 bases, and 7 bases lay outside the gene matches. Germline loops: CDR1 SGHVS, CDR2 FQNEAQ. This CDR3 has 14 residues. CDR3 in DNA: TGTGCCAGCAACCGACAGGGGGCGTCGGAGACCCAGTACTTC. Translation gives CASNRQGASETQYF.

The CDR3 region is CASSPLLVLGTDTQYF. CDR3 coding DNA: TGCGCCAGCAGTCCCCTCCTAGTTCTCGGCACAGATACGCAGTATTTT. The V and J genes are TRBV10-2 and TRBJ2-3, with D unclear. This CDR3 has 16 residues. Germline lookup yields CDR1 WSHSY and CDR2 SAAADI. Trimming cost V 5 bases and J 1 base, with 16 bases left between them.